This T cell receptor beta chain was recorded in a study of shared clonotypes between healthy human individuals. Germline CDR1 SGHRS, CDR2 YFSETQ. The CDR3 sequence is 14 residues long. V lost 0 bases and J lost 5, with 12 bases in between. This clone was picked up one time. Positively selected for CCR7, the CD45RO-negative cells used as naive CD8 cells excluded terminally differentiated effector memory CD45RA+ cells. Those who donated were healthy HIV-negative adults, with no recent acute infections or vaccinations reported. Assay execution took place at the deep level. The method was immunoSEQ multiplex PCR; TCRdb's version includes in-frame clones alone and lacks a portion of them. This sample has about 800,000 clones, with 95% to 97% found just once.

Sequenced: naive CD8+ T cells sorted from blood. This TCR came from a man aged 25-45 years in good health. J is TRBJ2-7 and V is TRBV5-1; D unresolved. The CDR3 reads CASSLEAPRDEQYF. CDR3 DNA sequence: TGCGCCAGCAGCTTGGAGGCCCCTCGGGACGAGCAGTACTTC. The entire variable domain, with the rest obtained from reference TRBV5-1 and TRBJ2-7, is as follows: KAGVTQTPRYLIKTRGQQVTLSCSPISGHRSVSWYQQTPGQGLQFLFEYFSETQRNKGNFPGRFSGRQFSNSRSEMNVSTLELGDSALYLCASSLEAPRDEQYFGPGTRLTVT.